This T cell receptor beta chain was sequenced in a study of shared clonotypes between healthy human individuals (dated by TCRdb to 2019 to 2021). Regarding the study in general: The cohort comprised a couple of women and a few men aged 18 to 49 years. Leukapheresis yielded between about 0.8 and 8.9 billion PBMCs per donor. To increase sequencing depth and limit assay-specific biases, different laboratories used diverse techniques to prepare libraries and sequence TCR repertoires. For each donor, three plates each were used for CD4 naive and CD4 memory, two plates were used for CD8 naive, and one plate was used for CD8 memory. Blood TCR repertoires of about five healthy adults were deeply sequenced to estimate repertoire size and the extent of clonotype sharing between individuals.

Using the deep immunoSEQ assay, TCR CDR3 regions were amplified from genomic DNA by multiplex PCR. Extracted genomic DNA from each cell subset was distributed evenly across all wells of several immunoSEQ 96-well plates, and each plate was treated as a replicate. For sorted subsets, each replicate PCR was loaded with around 220 ng genomic DNA, equivalent to roughly 30,000 T cell genomes. Purified libraries were quantified with a Qubit 3.0 fluorometer, sized on a Bioanalyzer 2100, and re-quantified with the KAPA Library Quantification kit. Each immunoSEQ 96-well plate was sequenced on its own single-read 150-cycle Illumina NextSeq 550 flow cell. The authors' pipeline ran thus. Because the immunoSEQ output included only junctional sequences and no quality scores, the filtering could not be the same as the filtering used for full-length reads. To assign V/J genes and CDR3, sequences were annotated using PyIR, a Python wrapper for IgBLAST v1.9, with IMGT germline references. Reads were removed for weak V/J assignments (E-value above 1e-6), missing CDR3, stop codons, out-of-frame junctions, or ambiguous translated residues. A V3J clonotype was defined by an identical inferred V gene, J gene, and CDR3 amino acid sequence. To compute the percentage overlap between repertoires, the number of shared unique clonotypes was divided by the size of the smaller repertoire. Richness of each repertoire was evaluated using RTK rarefaction, the Chao1 estimator, and Recon v2.1 estimates of unobserved clonotypes. OLGA was used to compute generation probabilities for all TCRbeta clonotypes that the gDNA method yielded from several donors. TCRdb holds this immuneACCESS table with in-frame rearrangements only. Some clones are missing; in checked studies, unresolved V genes explain under half, and the rest has no known cause. V and J calls and clone size are given by that table; D and trimming were obtained from the DNA. The sample has about 870,000 clones on record, roughly 92% of them singletons. Of the sample, approximately 25% is held by the ten largest clones.

CD8 naive samples consisted of CD45RO-negative cells that were positively selected for CCR7, yielding a CD45RA+CCR7+ population without TemRA cells. The donors were healthy, HIV-negative adults who had no recently reported acute infections or vaccinations. Only Caucasian adults living in Nashville, Tennessee, USA were represented among the donors. After blood collection by leukapheresis, PBMCs were isolated using Ficoll-Histopaque density gradient centrifugation and then cryopreserved in the vapor phase of liquid nitrogen. Purity and quantity of every magnetically sorted T cell population were checked by analytical flow cytometry. Genomic DNA was isolated from each sorted fraction and quantified by UV absorbance on a Nanodrop 2000c. The paper's findings and limits, for the study overall: Because the study included a small number of donors, the genetic and exposure-history diversity represented was limited. Sampling was restricted to blood, and TCR repertoires in tissues likely differ from the TCR repertoires found in blood. Naive subsets generally had larger estimated clonotype richness than memory subsets did. Across four donors, approximately 5% of naive CD4, 3% to 3.5% of naive CD8, 2.3% of memory CD4, and roughly 0.41% of memory CD8 clonotypes were shared. Compared with non-shared clonotypes, clonotypes shared by all four sorted-subset donors had higher generation probabilities. Even with the large sequencing depth, rarefaction of the sorted-subset datasets indicated that sequencing was incomplete. Pairwise subsampling led to the expectation that sequencing depth would affect the degree of clonotype sharing among donors.

With regard to this clone: Which antigen it targets is not known. No per-base quality is available; no much larger clone lies one base away.

The CDR3 numbers 16 residues from cysteine through phenylalanine. The read is trimmed to its CDR3 DNA, 48 bases read in frame from base 1. Based on the germline V gene (reference sequence), the CDR1 and CDR2 sequences are LNHDA and SQIVND. The V end loses 4 bases and the J end loses 1 base, and a stretch of 15 bases separates them. The sequence joins TRBV19 to TRBJ2-3, with the D segment identity uncertain. The receptor was derived from a man aged 25 to 40 in good health. Sequencing used naive CD8+ T cells sorted from blood. The sample's cell subset or site, from its label and the paper: CD45RA+CCR7+. The CDR3 reads as follows: CASSTFAHRRTDTQYF. The DNA is as follows: TGTGCCAGTAGTACCTTCGCCCACAGACGCACAGATACGCAGTATTTT.